This entry concerns a single T cell receptor (beta chain). V gave up 3 bases and J gave up 8 bases, with 18 bases separating them. Germline V gene sequence: CDR1 SGHTS, CDR2 YDEGEE. This CDR3 has 16 residues. The sample is drawn from a study of blood T cell repertoires in COVID-19. Generated by immunoSEQ multiplex PCR, the TCRdb table keeps only in-frame clones and is missing some. This sample yields 95,000 to 150,000 clones, of which 80% to 85% are seen a single time; around 3.9% belongs to the top ten. This clonotype originated in a woman younger than 45 who had recovered from COVID-19. The chain couples TRBV5-8 to TRBJ1-6, with D perhaps TRBD1 (5 bases). Material for sequencing was PBMCs or T cells enriched from blood (not recorded which). The CDR3 DNA is TGTGCCAGCAGCTCTCGGAGACAGAGAGCAGATTCACCCCTCCACTTT. Translated: CASSSRRQRADSPLHF. Complete variable domain (other parts from reference TRBV5-8 and TRBJ1-6): EAGVTQSPTHLIKTRGQQATLRCSPISGHTSVYWYQQALGLGLQFLLWYDEGEERNRGNFPPRFSGRQFPNYSSELNVNALELEDSALYLCASSSRRQRADSPLHFGNGTRLTVT.